The sequence of this T cell receptor beta chain was determined in a study of T-cell memory formation after mild COVID-19 (dated by TCRdb to about 2021). Context from the whole study: TCR sequence clusters from the two donors were largely donor specific. Longitudinal TCRalpha and TCRbeta repertoire sequencing tracked T-cell clones expanding and contracting after mild COVID-19 in a couple of donors. Two young, previously healthy adult volunteers, one female and one male, were included in the cohort. The paper as a whole reports these results and caveats: SARS-CoV-2 specificity was not confirmed for the second-wave clones peaking on day 37. Only two mild cases were covered by the study, and larger cohorts that include severe cases with pre-infection samples were considered necessary. Some responding clones were detected in pre-infection memory, suggesting pre-existing cross-reactive memory T cells joined the SARS-CoV-2 response. Contracting CD4+ clones appeared mostly in the CM and EM memory subsets, whereas CD8+ clones were enriched in EMRA. Balanced CD4/CD8 phenotypes were observed for clones contracting from day 15 to 85, whereas a bias towards CD4+ was observed for a second wave of clones expanding from day 15 to 37.

A remark on this clonotype: Its antigen specificity is not known. No qualities accompany the bases; no much larger clone lies one base away.

The germline V gene (reference sequence) specifies DFQATT as CDR1 and SNEGSKA as CDR2. V is cut back by 6 bases and J by 6 bases, with 14 bases in the junction unmatched. The CDR3 measures 15 amino acids from cysteine to phenylalanine. The sequence is cut down to CDR3 DNA, 45 bases in frame from base 1. The listed sequencing device is Illumina NovaSeq 6000. TCRalpha and TCRbeta cDNA libraries were built by 5'RACE with constant-segment primers, adding sample barcodes and unique molecular identifiers. Trizol reagent was used to extract RNA from every sample. Library amplification was performed in two PCR steps, and a second sample barcode and Illumina TruSeq adapters were introduced in the second step. Libraries were sequenced on an Illumina NovaSeq with 2 x 150 bp paired-end reads. The study's processing was this. The reads were demultiplexed and collapsed into UMI-guided consensus sequences using migec v1.2.7. With mixcr v2.1.11, UMI consensuses were aligned to TRA and TRB V and J templates and assembled into clonotypes. A clonotype was counted as expanded or contracted only if both edgeR and NoisET called the change significant, with noise models trained on biological replicates. edgeR calls used a false discovery rate-adjusted p below 0.01 and a log2 fold-change threshold of 1. PCA with hierarchical clustering of max-normalized trajectories of the 1000 most abundant clonotypes was used as exploratory dynamics analysis. The CD4 or CD8 phenotype of responding clones was assigned using the separately sequenced CD4+ and CD8+ repertoires. TCRdb itself trimmed the public reads at Q25 with fastp, ran MiXCR and retained productive beta chains. Rows with a matching CDR3 protein are joined into one entry that keeps the most common DNA and genes. V and J calls and clone size were set by TCRdb, not the authors. The sample includes 550,000 to 600,000 distinct CDR3 sequences, with approximately 15% observed a single time. The ten top clones hold just over 8% of the sample.

PBMCs were isolated by Ficoll-Paque density gradient centrifugation. Material: PBMCs or a T cell subset sorted from them (not recorded which). This clonotype originated in an adult woman who had mild COVID-19 (a few samples of this study predate the infection). The sample titles of this study are shuffled in the database, so cell type and time point are left out; the donor was told from shared clones. The sequence links TRBV20-1 to TRBJ2-7; 10 bases in between match TRBD2. The CDR3 amino acid sequence is: CSAARVAGGSGEQYF. In nucleotides, the sequence is TGCAGTGCCGCGAGGGTAGCGGGAGGTTCAGGCGAGCAGTACTTC.